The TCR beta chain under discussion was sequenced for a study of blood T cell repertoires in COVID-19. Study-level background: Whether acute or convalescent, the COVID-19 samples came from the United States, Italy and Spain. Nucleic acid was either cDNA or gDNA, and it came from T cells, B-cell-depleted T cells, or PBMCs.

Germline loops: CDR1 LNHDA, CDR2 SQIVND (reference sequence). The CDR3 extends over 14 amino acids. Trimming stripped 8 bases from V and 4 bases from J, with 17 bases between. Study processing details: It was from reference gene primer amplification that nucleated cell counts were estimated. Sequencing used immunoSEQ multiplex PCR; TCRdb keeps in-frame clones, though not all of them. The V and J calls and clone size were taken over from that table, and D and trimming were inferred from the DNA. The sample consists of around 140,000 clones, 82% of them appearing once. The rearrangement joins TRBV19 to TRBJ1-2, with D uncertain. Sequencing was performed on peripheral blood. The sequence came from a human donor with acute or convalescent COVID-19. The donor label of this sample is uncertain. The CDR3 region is CASRVLMAGYGYTF. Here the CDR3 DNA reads TGTGCCAGTCGAGTTTTAATGGCGGGCTATGGCTACACCTTC.